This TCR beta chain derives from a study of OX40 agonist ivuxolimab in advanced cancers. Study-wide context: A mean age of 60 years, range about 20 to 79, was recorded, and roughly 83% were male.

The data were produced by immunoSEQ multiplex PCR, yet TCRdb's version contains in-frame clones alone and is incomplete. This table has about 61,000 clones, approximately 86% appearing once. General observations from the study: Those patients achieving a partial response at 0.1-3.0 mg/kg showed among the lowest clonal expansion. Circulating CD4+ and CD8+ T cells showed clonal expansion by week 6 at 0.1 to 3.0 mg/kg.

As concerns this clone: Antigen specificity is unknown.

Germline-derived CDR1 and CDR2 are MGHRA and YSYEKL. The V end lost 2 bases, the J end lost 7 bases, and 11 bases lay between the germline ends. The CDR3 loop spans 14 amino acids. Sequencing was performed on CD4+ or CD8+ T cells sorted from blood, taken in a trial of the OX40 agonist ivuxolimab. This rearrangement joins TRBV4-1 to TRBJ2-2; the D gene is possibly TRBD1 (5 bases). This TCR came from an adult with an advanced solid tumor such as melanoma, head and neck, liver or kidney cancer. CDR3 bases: TGCGCCAGCAGCCAAAGGCAAGGGGACGGGGAGCTGTTTTTT. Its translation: CASSQRQGDGELFF.